Listed below are T cell receptor beta chains from one sample, sequenced in a study of CD4 T cells in relation to SARS-CoV-2 and coronaviruses. No antigen has been assigned to these receptors. The data were produced by immunoSEQ multiplex PCR, yet TCRdb's version contains in-frame clones alone and is incomplete. The sample yields some 19,000 clones, over 70% seen once. Sample: CD4+ T cells from PBMCs, cultured in vitro. These receptors came from a human donor in good health. Each CDR3 is given with its conserved first and last residue. Each record gives: D gene, J gene, V gene, clone size, CDR3 protein, CDR3 DNA. A D gene is named only where the DNA matches it firmly. Not all rows give a size; the values are once, few, many and, for expanded clones, a class.

>NA|TRBJ1-6|TRBV5-1|NA
CASSPGWRATYNSPLHF
TGCGCCAGCAGCCCTGGGTGGAGGGCGACCTATAATTCACCCCTCCACTTT
>TRBD1|TRBJ1-1|TRBV18|NA
CASSPRGGASDTEAFF
TGTGCCAGCTCACCTCGAGGGGGCGCTTCGGACACTGAAGCTTTCTTT
>NA|TRBJ2-1|TRBV19|few
CASTQIQGNEQFF
TGTGCCAGTACGCAGATACAGGGCAATGAGCAGTTCTTC
>TRBD1|TRBJ1-1|TRBV18|NA
CASSARQGSSEAFF
TGTGCCAGCTCAGCAAGACAGGGTAGTAGTGAAGCTTTCTTT
>NA|TRBJ2-5|TRBV2|NA
CASSGSGVVETQYF
TGTGCCAGCAGTGGGTCAGGGGTAGTAGAGACCCAGTACTTC
>TRBD2|TRBJ2-2|TRBV6-6|NA
CASFSSGGTGELFF
TGTGCCAGCTTTTCTAGCGGGGGCACCGGGGAGCTGTTTTTT
>NA|TRBJ1-2|TRBV29-1|NA
CSVEVLRENNYGYTF
TGCAGCGTTGAAGTTCTCAGGGAGAATAACTATGGCTACACCTTC
>TRBD1|TRBJ2-5|TRBV7-7|NA
CASSPRQGQETQYF
TGTGCCAGCAGCCCCCGACAGGGCCAAGAGACCCAGTACTTC
>NA|TRBJ1-2|TRBV30|NA
CAWSVGGSGIYGYTF
TGTGCCTGGAGTGTGGGGGGCTCCGGGATATATGGCTACACCTTC
>NA|TRBJ2-1|TRBV2|NA
CASRRNHNEQFF
TGTGCCAGCAGAAGGAACCACAATGAGCAGTTCTTC
>TRBD1|TRBJ2-1|TRBV24-1|once
CATSAGGDRVYKNEQFF
TGTGCCACCAGTGCTGGAGGAGACAGGGTTTATAAGAATGAGCAGTTCTTC
>NA|TRBJ2-1|TRBV6-4|once
CASSDSEVAPRQFF
TGTGCCAGCAGTGACTCAGAGGTGGCCCCACGACAGTTCTTC
>TRBD1|TRBJ2-3|TRBV23-1|NA
CASRGQGTLDTQYF
TGCGCCAGCAGAGGACAGGGGACCCTAGATACGCAGTATTTT
>NA|TRBJ2-1|TRBV19|NA
CASSIGSGASSYNEQFF
TGTGCCAGTAGTATAGGGTCGGGGGCCAGCTCCTACAATGAGCAGTTCTTC
>NA|TRBJ1-5|TRBV4-1|NA
CASSQGHSGNQPQHF
TGCGCCAGCAGCCAAGGTCATAGTGGCAATCAGCCCCAGCATTTT
>NA|TRBJ2-1|TRBV11-3|NA
CASSSRRGSSYNEQFF
TGTGCCAGCAGCTCGCGCCGGGGGAGCTCCTACAATGAGCAGTTCTTC